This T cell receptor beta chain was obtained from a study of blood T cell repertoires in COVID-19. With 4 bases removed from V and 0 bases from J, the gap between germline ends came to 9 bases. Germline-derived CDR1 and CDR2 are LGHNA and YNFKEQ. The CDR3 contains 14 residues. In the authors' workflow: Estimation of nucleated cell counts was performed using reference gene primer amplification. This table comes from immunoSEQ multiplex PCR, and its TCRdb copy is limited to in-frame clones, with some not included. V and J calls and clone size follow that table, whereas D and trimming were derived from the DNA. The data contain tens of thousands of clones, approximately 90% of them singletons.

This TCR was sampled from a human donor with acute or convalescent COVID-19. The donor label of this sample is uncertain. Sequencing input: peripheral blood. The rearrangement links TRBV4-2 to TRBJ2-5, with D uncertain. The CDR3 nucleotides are TGTGCCAGCAGCCCCTCCCCAGACCAAGAGACCCAGTACTTC. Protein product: CASSPSPDQETQYF.